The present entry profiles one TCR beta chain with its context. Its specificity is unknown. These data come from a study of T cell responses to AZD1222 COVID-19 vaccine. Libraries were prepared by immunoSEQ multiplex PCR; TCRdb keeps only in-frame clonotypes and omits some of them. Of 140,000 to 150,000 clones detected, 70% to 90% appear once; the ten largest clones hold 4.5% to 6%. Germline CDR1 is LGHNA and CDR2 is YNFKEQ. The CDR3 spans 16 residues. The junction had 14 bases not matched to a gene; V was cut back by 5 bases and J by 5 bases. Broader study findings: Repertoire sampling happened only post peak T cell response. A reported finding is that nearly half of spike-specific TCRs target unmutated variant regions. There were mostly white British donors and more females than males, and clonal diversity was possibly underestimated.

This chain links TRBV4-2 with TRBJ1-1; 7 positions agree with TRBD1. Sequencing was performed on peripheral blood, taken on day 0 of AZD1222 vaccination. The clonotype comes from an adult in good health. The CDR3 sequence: CASSVRTTGVGTEAFF. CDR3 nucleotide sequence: TGTGCCAGCAGCGTCCGGACCACAGGGGTTGGGACTGAAGCTTTCTTT.